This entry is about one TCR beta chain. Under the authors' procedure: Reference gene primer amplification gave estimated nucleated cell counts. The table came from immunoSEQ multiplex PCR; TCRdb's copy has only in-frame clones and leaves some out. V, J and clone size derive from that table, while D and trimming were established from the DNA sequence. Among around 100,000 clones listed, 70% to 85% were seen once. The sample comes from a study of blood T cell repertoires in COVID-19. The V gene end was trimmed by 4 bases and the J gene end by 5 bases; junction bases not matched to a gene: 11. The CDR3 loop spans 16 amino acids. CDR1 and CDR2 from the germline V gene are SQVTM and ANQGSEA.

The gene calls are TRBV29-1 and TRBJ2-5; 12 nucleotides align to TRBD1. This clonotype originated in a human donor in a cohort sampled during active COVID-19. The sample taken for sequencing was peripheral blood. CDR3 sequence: CSVGPGQGAPWETQYF. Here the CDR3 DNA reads TGCAGCGTTGGGCCGGGACAGGGGGCGCCGTGGGAGACCCAGTACTTC.